This TCR beta chain comes out of a study of human T cells and chemical hapten exposure. Overall study context: The study traced per-sample TCR yield variation mainly to small differences in pooled library volumes.

Whole-study results and caveats: A positive correlation with patch test score was found for PT1 expanded TCR counts. The immune response of these alopecia patients might not match healthy individuals'.

J was trimmed by 7 bases and V by 6 bases; bases with no gene match: 12. This CDR3 region has 15 residues. This clonotype has at least ten counts. Its antigen remains unknown. TCRdb re-called the RACE reads through MiXCR, storing one row per CDR3 protein. Of about 82,000 distinct CDR3 sequences in the sample, more than 9% were seen once. Regarding time point: patch test 2, 6 weeks after DPC sensitization. Treatment specified: therapeutic diphenylcyclopropenone sensitization with weekly scalp DPC. Researchers sampled blood before each patch test went on. The receptor comes from a woman in her 50s with alopecia areata. Some clones in this sample may be carry-over from other donors' samples. V and J are TRBV12-3 or TRBV12-4 and TRBJ1-5; the match to TRBD1 covers 7 bases. The specimen comprised whole blood, sampled in connection with sensitization to the hapten diphenylcyclopropenone (DPC). The DNA of the CDR3 is TGTGCCAGCAGCCGATCCGGACAGGCCGGGCAGCCCCAGCATTTT. Its protein product is CASSRSGQAGQPQHF.